The T cell receptor beta chain described here comes from a study of T cell responses to AZD1222 COVID-19 vaccine (dated by TCRdb to the early 2020s). As for the study more broadly: AZD1222 recipients given second doses at about 4 weeks or at about 12 weeks were pooled, since spike-specific TCR depth and breadth were not found to differ between the two schedules. A total of 233 trial participants underwent TCR sequencing, of whom 200 to 220 received two doses of AZD1222 and around 26 received two doses of the MenACWY control vaccine. Enrollment into the trials was organized by age into subgroups of 18-55, 56-69 and 70-plus years, and those subgroups contained roughly 150, 30 and 60 TCR-sequenced participants, respectively.

What this sample's time point label stands for: baseline before first vaccination. Vaccinee samples came from UK trials COV001 and COV002, including a single-blind randomized controlled phase 2/3 trial of AZD1222 (ChAdOx1 nCoV-19) in healthy adults. Trial participant PBMC samples were collected at day 0 and day 28 after the second dose for TCRbeta chain sequencing. V lost 1 base and J lost 0 bases, and the count of bases not matched to a germline gene is 4. According to the germline V gene, CDR1 reads MGHRA and CDR2 reads YSYEKL. From its cysteine to its phenylalanine, the CDR3 spans 17 amino acids. Here the CDR3 DNA is all that survives: 51 bases in frame from base 1. Findings and caveats that apply to the study as a whole: Because no day 14 peak-response samples were available, repertoires were characterized only after the peak T cell response. Conclusions about previously exposed vaccinees are limited, since just six AZD1222 recipients were seropositive for SARS-CoV-2 at baseline. The 56-69-year group was small, and its depth increase did not reach significance, likely because of low power. Most participants were white British and females outnumbered males, and the authors suggested that clonal diversity may have been underestimated. After two AZD1222 doses, spike-specific TCR breadth and depth were significantly higher than at day 0 and than in MenACWY recipients. Reportedly, close to half of the unique spike-specific TCRs recognized epitopes lying outside the regions that are mutated in the B.1.351 and B.1.1.7 variants. Vaccine-associated CD4 TCRs spanned the whole spike protein, with dominant responses in regions 160-218 and 743-854.

The CDR3 regions of human TCRbeta chains were subjected to immunosequencing. Regarding the original processing steps: TCRs in the repertoires were matched against a reference library of SARS-CoV-2-specific TCRs that had been generated with the MIRA antigen-specificity platform. Breadth meant the fraction of unique TCRs that were SARS-CoV-2-associated, whereas depth meant the fraction of total T cells that were SARS-CoV-2-associated. Using the MIRA data, each spike-specific TCR was assigned both to the spike region to which the TCR was reactive and to a CD4 or CD8 class. Log10-transformed breadth and depth values were compared by one-way ANOVA with Sidak's multiple comparisons tests. In its TCRdb copy, this immuneACCESS table keeps in-frame sequences only and misses some clones. Where compared with another copy, unresolved V genes explain less than half of these, and the others have no known cause. D and trimming were read from the DNA, whereas the V and J calls and clone size are those reported in that table. Within this sample are 200,000 to 300,000 clones, with approximately 95% of them counted one time only. The biggest ten clones account for around 0.57% of the sample.

As concerns this clone: Its antigen is not yet known. No base quality information exists; no much larger clone differs at one position.

This clonotype was obtained from an adult in good health. The specimen was peripheral blood, collected on day 0 of AZD1222 vaccination. The V and J genes are TRBV4-1 and TRBJ2-1; 9 bases in the middle match TRBD2. The nucleotides read TGCGCCAGCAGCCAAGGACTAGCGGTAAGCTCCTACAATGAGCAGTTCTTC. Translated, it gives CASSQGLAVSSYNEQFF.